Listed below are T cell receptor beta chains from one sample, sequenced in a study of blood T cell repertoires in COVID-19. Clones were read by immunoSEQ multiplex PCR, and TCRdb kept only the in-frame ones, dropping some. The sample lists around 100,000 clones, around nine tenths occurring once. Sequences were obtained from peripheral blood. Every receptor here comes from a woman older than 75 in a cohort sampled during active COVID-19. CDR3s include the opening cysteine and the closing phenylalanine or tryptophan. D genes are given only for firm matches.

J gene	D gene	V gene	CDR3 protein	CDR3 DNA
TRBJ2-3	TRBD2	TRBV9	CASSALAGVSDTQYF	TGTGCCAGCAGCGCCCTAGCGGGAGTTTCAGATACGCAGTATTTT
TRBJ2-5	-	TRBV21-1	CASSTTGDEETQYF	TGTGCCAGCAGCACGACAGGGGACGAAGAGACCCAGTACTTC
TRBJ2-1	-	TRBV12-3/TRBV12-4	CASSSGLGERFF	TGTGCCAGCAGTTCTGGACTCGGGGAGCGGTTCTTC
TRBJ2-3	-	TRBV3-1/TRBV3-2	CASRLKGADTQYF	TGTGCCAGCAGGCTAAAGGGGGCAGATACGCAGTATTTT
TRBJ1-5	-	TRBV18	CASSPFRGREPQHF	TGTGCCAGCTCCCCTTTTCGAGGGAGGGAGCCCCAGCATTTT
TRBJ2-2	TRBD2	TRBV19	CASSKTSGATGELFF	TGTGCCAGTAGTAAGACTAGCGGGGCCACCGGGGAGCTGTTTTTT
TRBJ1-6	TRBD1	TRBV27	CASSFDGDRASYNSPLHF	TGTGCCAGCAGTTTTGATGGGGACAGGGCGTCCTATAATTCACCCCTCCACTTT
TRBJ2-1	TRBD2	TRBV9	CASSVVKGGSTYNEQFF	TGTGCCAGCAGCGTAGTGAAGGGCGGGAGTACCTACAATGAGCAGTTCTTC
TRBJ2-7	TRBD2	TRBV6-5	CASSGGGWYEQYF	TGTGCCAGCTCGGGAGGAGGTTGGTACGAGCAGTACTTC
TRBJ1-2	-	TRBV30	CAWAYQGSDGYTF	TGTGCCTGGGCCTATCAGGGGTCGGATGGCTACACCTTC
TRBJ2-7	TRBD2	TRBV10-2	CASSDSGGAREQYF	TGCGCCAGCAGTGACAGCGGGGGGGCCAGGGAGCAGTACTTC